This T cell receptor (beta chain) originates from a study of blood T cell repertoires in COVID-19 (TCRdb year 2020). Background for the entire study: Collaborator samples came from the United States, Italy and Spain and covered acute and convalescent phases of COVID-19. The material from the prospective study consisted of cDNA or gDNA derived from T cells, B-cell-depleted T cells, or PBMCs. Deeply sampled blood TCRbeta repertoires from subjects exposed to, actively infected with, or recovered from COVID-19 were included in the dataset. The repertoires were released in a freely available public database meant as a resource for research on the immune response to SARS-CoV-2. Samples were obtained from the ongoing ImmuneRACE study (first 160 participants) and from about 1,300 subjects provided by 6 global collaborators. A de-identified subject ID, COVID-19 status, age in years and sex were almost always included in the sample metadata. Where HLA class I and class II types were available, the types were taken from metadata supplied by the sample provider, not from assay-based typing.

The immunoSEQ Assay, a bias-controlled multiplex PCR, was used to amplify TCRbeta CDR3 regions from genomic DNA. As for how the authors treated the data: The number of nucleated cells in each sample was estimated from the amplification of reference gene primers within the assay. Sequence reads were collapsed and filtered to measure the absolute abundance of every unique TCRbeta CDR3 rearrangement. For each sample, productive Simpson clonality was calculated by taking the square root of Simpson's diversity index across productive rearrangements. Held by TCRdb, this immuneACCESS table contains in-frame sequences only and omits some clones. Under half of the omission traces to an unresolved V gene where checked; the cause of the rest is unknown. V and J calls and clone size are those listed in that table; D and trimming were worked out from the DNA. The table for this sample lists roughly 400,000 clones; just under 90% of them were counted only once. Around 1.7% of the sample comes from the top ten.

Enrolling through a virtual design, the prospective study's participants ranged in age from roughly 18 to 90 years and lived across 24 United States geographic areas. In the prospective study, participants were assigned to cohorts based on the clinical history participants reported in a screening survey and a study questionnaire. Recovered participants in ImmuneRACE Cohort 3 were defined by two consecutive negative NP/OP PCR tests, clearance by a healthcare professional, or resolution of symptoms. In the prospective study, mobile phlebotomists collected whole blood, serum and a nasopharyngeal or oropharyngeal swab from each participant. Prospective study participants could optionally give additional blood draws and questionnaires over an approximately 2-month period. Prospective study blood samples were shipped either frozen or at room temperature before DNA extraction. About this clone itself: The target of this receptor is not known. No base-level quality is on record; no much larger clone is a single base apart.

The CDR3 has 16 amino acids, counting the end cysteine and phenylalanine. The read is trimmed to its CDR3 DNA, 48 bases read in frame from base 1. Trimming takes 3 bases off V and 7 bases off J; junction bases not matched to a gene: 5. Per the germline V gene, SGHTA is the CDR1 and FQGTGA is the CDR2. What the work shows at the level of the full study, not this receptor alone: The quantity of clinical and demographic metadata differed by source and by participant and was supplied without curation.

The chain is assembled from TRBV7-3 and TRBJ2-1; 14 middle bases align to TRBD2. Sequences were obtained from PBMCs or T cells enriched from blood (not recorded which). The sequence derives from a woman in her twenties or thirties who had recovered from COVID-19. The bases are TGTGCCAGCAGCTTTGGACTAGCGGGGGGCGGTAATGAGCAGTTCTTC. Translation gives CASSFGLAGGGNEQFF.